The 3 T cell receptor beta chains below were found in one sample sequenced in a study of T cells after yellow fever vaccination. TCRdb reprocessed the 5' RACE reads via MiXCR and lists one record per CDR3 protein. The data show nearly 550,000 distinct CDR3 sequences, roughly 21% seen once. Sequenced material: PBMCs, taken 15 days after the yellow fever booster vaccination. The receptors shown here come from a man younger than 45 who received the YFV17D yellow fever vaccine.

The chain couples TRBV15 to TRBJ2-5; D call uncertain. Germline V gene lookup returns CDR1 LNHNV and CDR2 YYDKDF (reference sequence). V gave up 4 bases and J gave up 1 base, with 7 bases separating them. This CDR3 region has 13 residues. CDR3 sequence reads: CATSNPAQETQYF. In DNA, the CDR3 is TGTGCCACCAGCAATCCGGCCCAAGAGACCCAGTACTTC.

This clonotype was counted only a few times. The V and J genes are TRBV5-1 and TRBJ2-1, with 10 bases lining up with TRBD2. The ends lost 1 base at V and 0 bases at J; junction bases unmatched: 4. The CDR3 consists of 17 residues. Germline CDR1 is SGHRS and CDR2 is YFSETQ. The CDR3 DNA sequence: TGCGCCAGCAGCTTGTATGCTAGCGGGAGCTCCTACAATGAGCAGTTCTTC. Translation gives CASSLYASGSSYNEQFF.

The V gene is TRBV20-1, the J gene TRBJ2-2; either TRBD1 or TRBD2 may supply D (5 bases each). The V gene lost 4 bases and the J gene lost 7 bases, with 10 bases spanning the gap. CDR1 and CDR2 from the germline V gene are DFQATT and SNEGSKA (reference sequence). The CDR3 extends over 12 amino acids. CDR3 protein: CSANPGGGELFF. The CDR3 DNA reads TGCAGTGCTAATCCTGGGGGCGGGGAGCTGTTTTTT.